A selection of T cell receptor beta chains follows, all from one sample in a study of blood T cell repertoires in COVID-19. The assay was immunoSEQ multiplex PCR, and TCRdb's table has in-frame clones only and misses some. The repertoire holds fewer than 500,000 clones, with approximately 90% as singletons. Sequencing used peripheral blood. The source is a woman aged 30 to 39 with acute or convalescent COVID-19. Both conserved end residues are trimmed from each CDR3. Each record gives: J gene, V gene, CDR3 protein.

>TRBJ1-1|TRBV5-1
ASSLVGQGAWRTEAF
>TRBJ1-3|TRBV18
ASSPIGTGGSGNTIY
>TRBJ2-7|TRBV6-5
ASSYDDSTYEQY
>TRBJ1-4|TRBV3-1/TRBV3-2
ASSRGLTNEKLF
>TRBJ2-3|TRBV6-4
ASSDRLADTQY
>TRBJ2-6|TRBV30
AWSVGVGANVLT
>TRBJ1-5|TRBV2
ASRARTDPGQPQH
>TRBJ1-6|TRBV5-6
ASSLGTGSPLH
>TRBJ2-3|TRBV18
ASSGTESTDTQY
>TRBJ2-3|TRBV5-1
ASSLWTGEGSDTQY
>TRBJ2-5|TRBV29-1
SVARTGGETQY
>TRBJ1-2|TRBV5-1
ASSFGHEANYGYT
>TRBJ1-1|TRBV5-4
ASSSGDRGSLNTEAF
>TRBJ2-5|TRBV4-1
ASSGGLAGAETQY
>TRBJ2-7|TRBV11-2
ASSLDVGAYEQY
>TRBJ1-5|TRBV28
ASFQVGQPQH
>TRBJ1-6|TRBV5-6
ASSLALRQGGNSPLH
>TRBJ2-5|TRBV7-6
ASSAPSGSGETQY
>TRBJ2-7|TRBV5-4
ASSPRTGSYSGEQY
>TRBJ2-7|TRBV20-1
SAPGQYEQY
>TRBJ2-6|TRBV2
ASRPRDFGANVLT
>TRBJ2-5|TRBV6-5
ASSYSRVAETQY
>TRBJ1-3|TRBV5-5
ASSYRDSGNTIY
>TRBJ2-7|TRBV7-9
ASRKAGGSYEQY
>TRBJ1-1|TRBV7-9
ASSPTREDTEAF
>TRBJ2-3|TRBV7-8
ASSLSPPGGLIPGTDTQY
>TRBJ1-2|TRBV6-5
ASSYSSGRNYGYT
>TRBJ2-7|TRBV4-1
ASSQGADRSYEQY
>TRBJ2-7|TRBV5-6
ASTGQVELAAVSYEQY
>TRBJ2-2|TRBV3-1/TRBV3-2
ASKLAGGPGELF
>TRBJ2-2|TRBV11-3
ASAAGGVDTGELF
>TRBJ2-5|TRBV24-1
ATSQPDTGQGLGETQY
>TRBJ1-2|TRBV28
ASSITGGDYGYT
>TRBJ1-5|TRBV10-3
AISTGASQPQH
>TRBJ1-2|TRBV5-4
ASSLGQANYGYT
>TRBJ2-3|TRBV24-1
ATSEGQGGTDTQY
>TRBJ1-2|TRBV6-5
ASSSLRQTTNYGYT
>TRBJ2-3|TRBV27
ASSRRGDTQY
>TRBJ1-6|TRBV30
AWGRSSYNSPLH
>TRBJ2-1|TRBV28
ASGGASSYNEQF
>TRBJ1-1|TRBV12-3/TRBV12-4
ASSTGGWTEAF
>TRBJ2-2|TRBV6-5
ASKIQGRSTGELF
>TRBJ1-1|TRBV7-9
ASSPVRGDTEAF
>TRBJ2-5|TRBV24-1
ATSDKQGSAETQY